The 9 T cell receptor beta chains below come from one sample, sequenced in a study of brain T cells in children with intractable seizures (TCRdb year 2021). The label giving this sample's time point can be read as: resected brain tissue, or blood drawn just prior to surgery. Receptor libraries were prepared by the immunoSEQ multiplex PCR assay. TCRdb stores this immuneACCESS table with in-frame sequences only. Part of the clones is absent; in the studies checked, under half of the shortfall reflects unresolved V genes, and no reason is known for the rest. The sample records roughly 120,000 clones, 90% to 95% of which are singletons. Around 4.1% of the sample lies in the top ten. Here the sequenced sample was peripheral blood, taken at surgery. These TCRs come from a boy under two years old with hemimegalencephaly and intractable seizures.

This chain joins TRBV9 and TRBJ2-5; no reliable D call. Looked up from germline, CDR1 is SGDLS and CDR2 is YYNGEE. Deletions cut 0 bases from V and 2 bases from J, with 5 bases between. The CDR3 length is 13 residues. In DNA, the CDR3 is TGTGCCAGCAGCGTAGCATCGCAAGAGACCCAGTACTTC. This sequence encodes CASSVASQETQYF.

V gene TRBV5-4 combines with J gene TRBJ1-2; D unresolved. There are 15 residues in the CDR3. The ends were cut back, 4 bases at V and 9 bases at J, with 22 bases in the middle. Germline values: CDR1 SGHNT, CDR2 YYREEE (reference sequence). The CDR3 reads CASSLRSGSSMSYTF. The CDR3 DNA is TGTGCCAGCAGCCTAAGATCCGGGAGCTCAATGAGCTACACCTTC.

This rearrangement joins TRBV5-5 to TRBJ1-4; D unresolved. V was cut by 1 base and J by 7 bases, with 14 bases left in between. CDR3 size: 15 residues. Per germline, CDR1 SGHKS and CDR2 YYEKEE (reference sequence). The CDR3 region is CASSLPGPGLEKLFF. In DNA, the CDR3 is TGTGCCAGCAGCTTGCCCGGGCCAGGCCTTGAAAAACTGTTTTTT.

This clone appeared a single time. V gene TRBV29-1 combines with J gene TRBJ2-3; no firm D call. The V gene's germline CDR1 is SQVTM and CDR2 ANQGSEA. The CDR3 covers 14 residues. With 5 bases removed from V and 1 base from J, the gap between germline ends came to 13 bases. The CDR3: CSVPELPGTDTQYF. Written as DNA, the CDR3 is TGCAGCGTTCCAGAGCTGCCGGGCACAGATACGCAGTATTTT.

The V call is TRBV6-1, the J call TRBJ2-1; D is perhaps TRBD2 (6 bases). Germline lookup yields CDR1 MNHNS and CDR2 SASEGT. V dropped 3 bases and J dropped 4 bases, with 13 bases sitting between them. The CDR3 sequence is 15 residues long. The CDR3 DNA is TGTGCCAGCAGTGAGGGATCTAGCGCTTACAATGAGCAGTTCTTC. Protein product: CASSEGSSAYNEQFF.

The rearrangement joins TRBV19 to TRBJ2-1; weak D call: TRBD2 (5 bases). Germline loops: CDR1 LNHDA, CDR2 SQIVND (reference sequence). The V and J ends lost 4 bases and 2 bases respectively, with 12 bases between them. The CDR3 is made up of 15 amino acids. The CDR3 DNA sequence: TGTGCCAGTAGTACTGAGGGAGCTACCTACAATGAGCAGTTCTTC. Translated, it gives CASSTEGATYNEQFF.

The chain joins TRBV5-4 to TRBJ2-3; 11 bases agree with TRBD2. This CDR3 is 15 amino acids long. The germline V gene encodes CDR1 SGHNT and CDR2 YYREEE (reference sequence). With 4 bases clipped from V and 6 bases from J, the junction kept 7 bases outside the gene matches. DNA of the CDR3: TGTGCCAGCAGCCTGATAGCGGGAGGGGGGGATACGCAGTATTTT. Its translation: CASSLIAGGGDTQYF.

The rearrangement links TRBV15 to TRBJ2-1, with 11 bases matching TRBD2. Germline values: CDR1 LNHNV, CDR2 YYDKDF (reference sequence). This CDR3 is built from 18 residues. V trimming: 0 bases; J trimming: 5 bases; junction bases outside the gene matches: 9. CDR3: CATSRDAGVAGGDNEQFF. CDR3 DNA sequence: TGTGCCACCAGCAGAGATGCGGGGGTAGCGGGAGGGGACAATGAGCAGTTCTTC.

The V and J genes are TRBV10-2 and TRBJ2-1, with 9 bases that match TRBD2. This CDR3 has 15 amino acids. The germline gives CDR1 WSHSY, CDR2 SAAADI. Trimming at V came to 5 bases and at J to 4 bases, leaving 6 bases not matched to a gene. Written as DNA, the CDR3 is TGCGCCAGCAGTATCGCGGGAGGGTCGTACAATGAGCAGTTCTTC. It specifies CASSIAGGSYNEQFF.